This entry concerns a single T cell receptor (beta chain). The specificity of this receptor is unknown. Per-base quality was not reported, and no clone a single base away is much larger than it. This sample was included in a study of blood T cell repertoires in COVID-19 (dated by TCRdb to the early 2020s). A note on the overall study: Collaborator samples came from the United States, Italy and Spain and covered acute and convalescent phases of COVID-19. The samples were drawn from the first 160 participants of the ongoing ImmuneRACE study and from more than 1,000 subjects provided by 6 global collaborators. Where HLA class I and class II types were available, the types were taken from metadata supplied by the sample provider, not from assay-based typing. A freely available public database, intended as a resource for researchers studying the immune response to SARS-CoV-2, is where the repertoires were released. The prospective study material was composed of cDNA or gDNA derived from T cells, B-cell-depleted T cells, or PBMCs. Deeply sampled blood TCRbeta repertoires from subjects exposed to, actively infected with, or recovered from COVID-19 were included in the dataset. A de-identified subject ID, COVID-19 status, age in years and sex were almost always included in the sample metadata.

Samples from volunteer blood donors who had recovered from COVID-19 were contributed by a second Seattle source. The collaborating institutions used their own protocols to collect whole blood in K2EDTA tubes. Collaborator samples were shipped for TCRbeta analysis as frozen whole blood, isolated PBMCs, or DNA extracted from either sample type. The CDR3 measures 16 amino acids from cysteine to phenylalanine. The DNA shown is the 48-base CDR3, in frame from base 1. The V and J ends are trimmed by 0 bases and 4 bases, leaving 16 bases between them. The CDR1 and CDR2 encoded by the germline V gene are SGHTS and YDEGEE. The research as a whole found: How much clinical and demographic metadata was included differed by source and by participant, and the metadata was provided uncurated.

TCRbeta CDR3 regions were amplified from genomic DNA using the immunoSEQ Assay, a bias-controlled multiplex PCR. As for how the authors treated the data: The number of nucleated cells in each sample was estimated from the amplification of reference gene primers within the assay. Sequence reads were collapsed and filtered to measure the absolute abundance of every unique TCRbeta CDR3 rearrangement. Productive Simpson clonality was computed per sample as the square root of Simpson's diversity index over productive rearrangements. Sourced from immuneACCESS, this table was stored by TCRdb with only in-frame sequences that have V and J called. A share of the clones is absent; for the studies checked, an unresolved V gene accounts for under half, and the remainder has no known explanation. That table furnishes V, J and clone size, whereas the DNA furnished D and trimming. Counted in this sample were more than 150,000 clones; roughly 80% of them appeared once. The ten biggest clones cover roughly 13% of the sample.

This clonotype was obtained from a man aged 50 to 59 who had recovered from COVID-19. The chain is made from TRBV5-8 and TRBJ1-1; the D gene is not confidently resolved. Sequencing was done on a sample of peripheral blood. The bases are TGTGCCAGCAGCTTGGAAGGCGGAGCCGGAGGCACTGAAGCTTTCTTT. The encoded protein is CASSLEGGAGGTEAFF.